This passage covers 21 T cell receptor beta chains from one sample sequenced in a study of OX40 agonist ivuxolimab in advanced cancers. Here immunoSEQ multiplex PCR was the method, and the copy in TCRdb shows in-frame clones only, minus some. The sample has tens of thousands of clones, 80% to 95% seen once. Sequenced here: CD4+ or CD8+ T cells sorted from blood, sampled in a trial of the OX40 agonist ivuxolimab. All receptors come from an adult with an advanced solid tumor such as melanoma, head and neck, liver or kidney cancer.

The rearrangement uses TRBV6-5 and TRBJ1-1; 8 bases are shared with TRBD1. Germline values: CDR1 MNHEY, CDR2 SVGAGI. With V trimmed by 11 bases and J by 3 bases, 11 bases remained unmatched. This CDR3 has 14 residues. Written as DNA, the CDR3 is TGTGCCTCTAAGTACAGGGGGACCGACACTGAAGCTTTCTTT. It codes for CASKYRGTDTEAFF.

CDR3: CASSQGQGGTYEQYF. CDR3 sequence (DNA): TGCGCCAGCAGCCAAGGACAGGGGGGAACCTACGAGCAGTACTTC. The gene calls are TRBV5-1 and TRBJ2-7; 10 positions agree with TRBD1. The CDR3 is 15 residues long. After removal of 4 bases from V and 2 bases from J, the junction contained 6 bases not matched to a gene. Per the germline V gene, CDR1 is SGHRS and CDR2 is YFSETQ.

In its sample, this clone was seen once. The V call is TRBV30, the J call TRBJ2-5, with D perhaps matching TRBD2 (5 bases). Germline V gene data show CDR1 as GTSNPN and CDR2 as SVGIG (reference sequence). The V end was cut by 4 bases, the J end by 9 bases, with 12 bases between. The CDR3 length is 11 residues. CDR3 coding DNA: TGTGCCTGGATGACCGGGGTGGCCCAGTACTTC. Its protein product is CAWMTGVAQYF.

The V and J genes are TRBV30 and TRBJ1-2; D remains ambiguous. The CDR3 is made up of 11 amino acids. Trimming took 0 bases from V and 8 from J, leaving 7 bases between them. CDR1 and CDR2 (germline): GTSNPN, SVGIG (reference sequence). CDR3 sequence: CAWSVREGYTF. The DNA of the CDR3 is TGTGCCTGGAGTGTACGTGAGGGCTACACCTTC.

Concerning this clone: Sequence at one end of the junction differs from germline and may be a read error. Distinct nucleotide sequences in the sample also encode this CDR3. The chain employs TRBV15 and TRBJ1-5, with a possible D match to TRBD1 (5 bases). Germline V gives CDR1 LNHNV, CDR2 YYDKDF (reference sequence). This CDR3 is 14 amino acids long. In DNA form, the CDR3 reads TGCGCCACCTGCCGGGCGGGGGGCAATCAGCCCCAGCATTTT. It encodes CATCRAGGNQPQHF.

This clone was counted a few times. The chain links TRBV5-4 to TRBJ2-7; D might be TRBD1 (5 bases). The V end lost 4 bases, the J end lost 5 bases, and 13 bases lay between the germline ends. CDR1 SGHNT and CDR2 YYREEE come from the germline V gene (reference sequence). This CDR3 is 13 amino acids long. CDR3 nucleotides: TGTGCCAGCAGCCAGGGCTACTTGAACGAGCAGTACTTC. Its protein product is CASSQGYLNEQYF.

The gene calls are TRBV4-1 and TRBJ1-2, with D unresolved. Germline V gives CDR1 MGHRA, CDR2 YSYEKL. CDR3 size: 16 residues. Trimming cost V 0 bases and J 4 bases, with 15 bases left between them. CDR3 nucleotide sequence: TGCGCCAGCAGCCAAGAGTCGGGGAGGACTAGCTATGGCTACACCTTC. This translates into CASSQESGRTSYGYTF.

The J gene is TRBJ1-2, the V gene TRBV5-6, with D possibly TRBD1 on 5 matching bases. Trimming stripped 1 base from V and 2 bases from J, with 12 bases between. Per germline, CDR1 SGHDT and CDR2 YYEEEE. The CDR3 length is 15 residues. The DNA of the CDR3 is TGTGCCAGCAGCTTGTGGGGCAGGGTCAACTATGGCTACACCTTC. Translated, it gives CASSLWGRVNYGYTF.

The chain employs TRBV6-1 and TRBJ1-3, with D possibly being TRBD1 (5 bases). CDR1 and CDR2 from the germline V gene are MNHNS and SASEGT. The length of the CDR3 is 15 residues. Trimming took 0 bases from V and 2 from J, leaving 8 bases between them. CDR3 in DNA: TGTGCCAGCAGTGAAGCCGCCAGGGCTGGAAACACCATATATTTT. Translating gives CASSEAARAGNTIYF.

The V gene is TRBV7-3, the J gene TRBJ2-2; 7 bases fit TRBD2. V lost 0 bases to trimming and J lost 4 bases; unmatched junction nucleotides: 5. The CDR3 consists of 16 residues. CDR1 is SGHTA and CDR2 is FQGTGA in the germline V gene. CDR3 sequence (DNA): TGTGCCAGCAGCTTAACGACGGCTAGCGGCACCGGGGAGCTGTTTTTT. Translation: CASSLTTASGTGELFF.

The chain carries TRBV5-4 and TRBJ1-2; D unclear. V was trimmed by 0 bases and J by 3 bases, leaving 6 bases between them. This CDR3 region has 13 residues. The germline CDR1 and CDR2 sequences are SGHNT and YYREEE (reference sequence). CDR3 nucleotides: TGTGCCAGCAGCTTGGACGGACACTATGGCTACACCTTC. Translated: CASSLDGHYGYTF.

The gene calls are TRBV5-1 and TRBJ1-1; D is uncertain. Trimming left V 0 bases short and J 5 bases short, with 8 bases between. The CDR3 runs to 13 residues. From germline, CDR1 is SGHRS and CDR2 YFSETQ. DNA of the CDR3: TGCGCCAGCAGCTTGGGAGGGTGGACTGAAGCTTTCTTT. Protein sequence: CASSLGGWTEAFF.

The chain couples TRBV5-6 to TRBJ2-7; no reliable D call. The germline V and J ends were trimmed by 4 bases and 5 bases, with 19 bases remaining between them. Germline CDR1 and CDR2: SGHDT and YYEEEE. The CDR3 is 15 amino acids. The CDR3 is CASSLDDTTLNEQYF. In DNA, the CDR3 is TGTGCCAGCAGCCTTGACGACACGACGCTAAACGAGCAGTACTTC.

The chain has TRBV27 and TRBJ2-7; 8 positions match TRBD1. V was clipped by 5 bases and J by 4 bases; unmatched bases: 7. Germline V gives CDR1 MNHEY, CDR2 SMNVEV (reference sequence). This CDR3 is built from 14 residues. CDR3 nucleotide sequence: TGTGCCAGCAGTCCGGACAGGGATTCGTACGAGCAGTACTTC. Amino acids: CASSPDRDSYEQYF.

The J gene is TRBJ2-2, the V gene TRBV7-3, with TRBD1 matching over 10 bases. V lost 4 bases to trimming and J lost 4 bases; unmatched junction nucleotides: 6. This CDR3 is built from 16 residues. Germline V lookup: CDR1 SGHTA, CDR2 FQGTGA. The CDR3 bases are TGTGCCAGCAGCTCAGGGACAGGGGTGGGCACCGGGGAGCTGTTTTTT. It yields the protein CASSSGTGVGTGELFF. The full variable domain, in which reference TRBV7-3 and TRBJ2-2 provide the parts outside the CDR3, is GAGVSQTPSNKVTEKGKYVELRCDPISGHTALYWYRQSLGQGPEFLIYFQGTGAADDSGLPNDRFFAVRPEGSVSTLKIQRTERGDSAVYLCASSSGTGVGTGELFFGEGSRLTVL.

The V call is TRBV2, the J call TRBJ2-7, with TRBD1 as a possible D gene (5 bases). This CDR3 has 12 amino acids. The germline CDR1 and CDR2 sequences are SNHLY and FYNNEI. V was shortened by 7 bases and J by 8 bases, with 15 bases between the two germline ends. The DNA of the CDR3 is TGTGCCAGCACCACCCAGGGTCTAAAGCAGTACTTC. Translation gives CASTTQGLKQYF.

Note on this clone: Other DNA sequences in the sample encode the same CDR3. The chain is built from TRBV5-1 and TRBJ1-2; D uncertain. CDR1 and CDR2 from the germline V gene are SGHRS and YFSETQ. This CDR3 comprises 13 residues. Trimming removed 0 bases from V and 2 bases from J, with 5 bases in between. CDR3 loop: CASSLAENYGYTF. The CDR3 DNA follows: TGCGCCAGCAGCTTGGCAGAGAACTATGGCTACACCTTC.

The rearrangement links TRBV28 to TRBJ1-2, with D hard to call. Germline CDR1 is MDHEN and CDR2 is SYDVKM. The V end was cut by 2 bases, the J end by 4 bases, with 8 bases between. The CDR3 contains 13 residues. CDR3 DNA sequence: TGTGCCAGCAGTTTAACGACGGGCTATGGCTACACCTTC. It specifies CASSLTTGYGYTF.

This sequence joins TRBV28 and TRBJ2-5; a weak D match, TRBD1 (6 bases). Trimming pared 4 bases from V and 0 bases from J, leaving 12 bases between. The CDR3 is 15 amino acids. Germline CDR1 is MDHEN and CDR2 is SYDVKM. The CDR3 sequence: CASSSPGTHQETQYF. The CDR3 region has the DNA TGTGCCAGCAGTTCTCCCGGGACACACCAAGAGACCCAGTACTTC.

This clone was found a few times. V gene TRBV4-1 combines with J gene TRBJ1-1; tentative D call: TRBD1 (5 bases). V was shortened by 6 bases and J by 0 bases, with 11 bases between the two germline ends. CDR1 and CDR2 from the germline V gene are MGHRA and YSYEKL. This CDR3 comprises 14 residues. The CDR3 reads CASSRVTVNTEAFF. The CDR3 region has the DNA TGCGCCAGCAGTCGTGTGACAGTGAACACTGAAGCTTTCTTT.

This chain links TRBV14 with TRBJ2-7; D tentatively reads TRBD1 or TRBD2 (7 bases each). Germline lookup yields CDR1 SGHDN and CDR2 FVKESK. The V and J ends lost 4 bases and 9 bases respectively, with 16 bases between them. This CDR3 has 13 amino acids. The CDR3 loop reads CASSPFSGGVQYF. The DNA for the CDR3 is TGTGCCAGCAGCCCCTTCTCAGGGGGGGTGCAGTACTTC.